This passage covers 29 T cell receptor beta chains from one sample sequenced in a study of blood T cells in healthy people across ages. Combining a sample-barcoded 5' primer with a J-beta primer mix, a second PCR ran for roughly 6 to 12 cycles. One entry per CDR3 protein, called by TCRdb with MiXCR from the 5' RACE reads. The sample has roughly 1,500,000 distinct CDR3 sequences, about 32% seen once. What was sequenced was blood. These receptors originate from a woman in her 30s in good health.

This clonotype was seen only a few times. The rearrangement joins TRBV20-1 to TRBJ1-4; 7 nucleotides line up with TRBD1. This CDR3 is 16 amino acids long. J lost 4 bases, V lost 0 bases, and 8 bases had no gene match. Germline CDR1 DFQATT, CDR2 SNEGSKA (reference sequence). CDR3 nucleotide sequence: TGCAGTGCTAGAGATATGGGACAGAACTTTAATGAAAAACTGTTTTTT. It specifies CSARDMGQNFNEKLFF.

There are a few counts of this clonotype. J is TRBJ2-5 and V is TRBV6-2 or TRBV6-3; D remains ambiguous. The length of the CDR3 is 13 residues. Trimming cost V 10 bases and J 4 bases, with 16 bases left between them. From germline, CDR1 is MNHEY and CDR2 SVGEGT. In nucleotides, the CDR3 is TGTGCCATTGTTCCTCTCCAGACAGAGACCCAGTACTTC. This gives the protein CAIVPLQTETQYF.

The rearrangement uses TRBV4-1 and TRBJ2-1; 8 bases are shared with TRBD2. V dropped 1 base and J dropped 3; count of bases not matched to a gene: 5. Per germline, CDR1 MGHRA and CDR2 YSYEKL. The CDR3 runs to 16 residues. In DNA, the CDR3 is TGCGCCAGCAGCCAAGGCGGGAGGACCGTCTACAATGAGCAGTTCTTC. It specifies CASSQGGRTVYNEQFF.

This clonotype occurred a few times. This rearrangement joins TRBV4-2 to TRBJ2-3, with 10 bases that match TRBD1. The germline gives CDR1 LGHNA, CDR2 YNFKEQ. V trimming: 0 bases; J trimming: 4 bases; junction bases outside the gene matches: 13. The CDR3 has 19 amino acids. The CDR3 is CASSQESTGGYVDADTQYF. The CDR3 DNA is TGTGCCAGCAGCCAAGAGTCGACAGGGGGCTATGTGGATGCAGATACGCAGTATTTT.

CDR3 region: CASSLGGGAIADTQYF. The CDR3 DNA follows: TGTGCCAGCAGTTTAGGCGGGGGGGCAATCGCGGATACGCAGTATTTT. V usage is TRBV27 and J usage is TRBJ2-3; TRBD2 aligns across 9 bases. V gave up 2 bases and J gave up 6 bases; unmatched junction bases: 9. Germline V gene lookup returns CDR1 MNHEY and CDR2 SMNVEV (reference sequence). This CDR3 is built from 16 residues.

The chain's CDR3 is CATEKLSGRWAYEQYF. CDR3 DNA sequence: TGTGCCACCGAGAAACTTAGCGGGAGATGGGCCTACGAGCAGTACTTC. The chain is built from TRBV14 and TRBJ2-7, with TRBD2 identical over 9 bases. From germline, CDR1 is SGHDN and CDR2 FVKESK. The J segment lost 2 bases and the V segment lost 10 bases, leaving 15 bases of the junction unmatched. The CDR3 has 16 residues.

The chain joins TRBV2 to TRBJ2-3; tentative D call: TRBD2 (5 bases). This CDR3 contains 15 residues. The germline V gene has CDR1 SNHLY and CDR2 FYNNEI. V was clipped by 6 bases and J by 10 bases, with 23 bases between them. CDR3 loop: CASRLDWSFQSAQYF. CDR3 DNA: TGTGCCAGCAGATTGGACTGGAGTTTCCAGTCAGCGCAGTATTTT.

The V call is TRBV11-2, the J call TRBJ1-2, with TRBD1 as a possible D gene (6 bases). Trimming cost V 3 bases and J 13 bases, with 18 bases left between them. Germline CDR1 SGHAT, CDR2 FQNNGV. CDR3 length: 13 amino acids. DNA of the CDR3: TGTGCCAGCAGCTTGCGGGGGCCAACGTTCTCCACCTTC. It specifies CASSLRGPTFSTF.

This rearrangement joins TRBV5-1 to TRBJ2-4; D possibly corresponds to TRBD2 (6 bases). Germline V gene data show CDR1 as SGHRS and CDR2 as YFSETQ. V gave up 1 base and J gave up 0 bases, with 20 bases separating them. The CDR3 is 19 residues long. The CDR3 DNA is TGCGCCAGCAGCTTGTTTTCGCGGGAACAAGGAAAAGCCAAAAACATTCAGTACTTC. This codes for CASSLFSREQGKAKNIQYF.

This clonotype was seen a few times. The V call is TRBV3-1, the J call TRBJ2-1; 7 bases agree with TRBD2. CDR3 length equals 15 residues. The ends lost 0 bases at V and 9 bases at J; junction bases unmatched: 8. CDR1 and CDR2 from the germline V gene are LGHDT and YNNKEL (reference sequence). CDR3 amino acids: CASSQDPGGAGEQFF. The DNA for the CDR3 is TGTGCCAGCAGCCAAGATCCGGGGGGAGCGGGTGAGCAGTTCTTC.

Only a few counts were recorded for this clonotype. The rearrangement joins TRBV10-3 to TRBJ2-5; the D gene is possibly TRBD1 (5 bases). Looked up from germline, CDR1 is ENHRY and CDR2 is SYGVKD. This CDR3 is built from 14 residues. V shed 1 base and J shed 4 bases, with 10 bases lying between them. CDR3 nucleotide sequence: TGTGCCATCAGTGAGTGGCAGGGTGGAGAGACCCAGTACTTC. As protein: CAISEWQGGETQYF.

This clonotype was seen a single time. The chain joins TRBV2 to TRBJ2-7, with 7 bases identical to TRBD2. The CDR3 consists of 16 residues. V shed 4 bases, J shed 3 bases, and the junction held 12 bases outside the gene matches. The germline gives CDR1 SNHLY, CDR2 FYNNEI. The chain's CDR3 is CASSGDLGGRNYEQYF. The CDR3 coding sequence is TGTGCCAGCAGTGGGGATTTGGGCGGGAGAAACTACGAGCAGTACTTC.

V usage is TRBV10-1 and J usage is TRBJ2-5; no firm D call. Germline V lookup: CDR1 WNHNN, CDR2 SYGVQD (reference sequence). Trimming took off 0 bases at V and 5 bases at J, with 13 bases between the two ends. The CDR3 is made up of 15 amino acids. The CDR3 sequence: CASSESPATWETQYF. The CDR3, as DNA: TGCGCCAGCAGTGAGTCCCCAGCCACCTGGGAGACCCAGTACTTC.

A few counts support this clonotype. This chain uses TRBV12-3 or TRBV12-4 with TRBJ1-1, with D unresolved. This CDR3 has 14 amino acids. The V end lost 7 bases, the J end lost 1 base, and 13 bases lay between the germline ends. This CDR3 is CASMKDGKNTEAFF. The CDR3, as DNA: TGTGCCAGCATGAAGGACGGAAAGAACACTGAAGCTTTCTTT.

This clonotype was counted ten times or more. This rearrangement joins TRBV6-1 to TRBJ2-7; 8 bases agree with TRBD1. The CDR3 runs to 13 residues. Per germline, CDR1 MNHNS and CDR2 SASEGT. The V segment lost 6 bases and the J segment 3 bases; nucleotides outside the gene matches: 4. CDR3 sequence reads: CASSDRGLYEQYF. The CDR3 bases are TGTGCCAGCAGCGACAGGGGACTCTACGAGCAGTACTTC.

The chain links TRBV6-1 to TRBJ1-5; possible D gene TRBD1, 5 bases. Germline V gene data show CDR1 as MNHNS and CDR2 as SASEGT. The V end was cut by 4 bases, the J end by 9 bases, with 13 bases between. This CDR3 spans 13 amino acids. Here the CDR3 DNA reads TGTGCCAGCAGTGGAACAGGAGGAAGGCCCCAGCATTTT. Its protein product is CASSGTGGRPQHF.

This sequence joins TRBV7-6 and TRBJ2-2; D gene unclear. V shed 4 bases and J shed 3 bases, with 9 bases lying between them. This CDR3 comprises 14 residues. In germline, CDR1 is SGHVS, CDR2 FNYEAQ. CDR3 region: CASSSLADTGELFF. The CDR3 region has the DNA TGTGCCAGCAGCTCCTTAGCTGACACCGGGGAGCTGTTTTTT.

This clonotype was seen more than once but under ten times. The chain recombines TRBV7-9 with TRBJ2-1, with D possibly matching TRBD1 (5 bases). The CDR3 spans 20 residues. Germline loops: CDR1 SEHNR, CDR2 FQNEAQ (reference sequence). V was clipped by 2 bases and J by 0 bases, with 23 bases between them. The chain's CDR3 is CASSLYGQGGSRGSYNEQFF. The CDR3 DNA sequence: TGTGCCAGCAGCTTATACGGGCAGGGTGGGTCCCGTGGCTCCTACAATGAGCAGTTCTTC.

At least ten counts were recorded for this clonotype. J is TRBJ2-7 and V is TRBV29-1; 8 nucleotides agree with TRBD2. CDR1 and CDR2 from the germline V gene are SQVTM and ANQGSEA. This CDR3 is built from 14 residues. Losses at the gene ends were 3 bases for V and 6 bases for J; bases not matched to a gene: 10. CDR3 sequence (DNA): TGCAGCGTTGACCGGGACGGGGGGGATTGCGAGCAGTACTTC. Translation: CSVDRDGGDCEQYF.

The sample holds a few counts of this clonotype. The chain uses TRBV28 and TRBJ2-5; 7 bases are a match to TRBD1. CDR3 size: 15 residues. The V segment lost 3 bases and the J segment 9 bases; nucleotides outside the gene matches: 13. Germline V gene data show CDR1 as MDHEN and CDR2 as SYDVKM. This chain's CDR3 is CASSFPDRDRLAQYF. The CDR3 DNA is TGTGCCAGCAGTTTCCCTGACAGGGACCGGTTGGCCCAGTACTTC.

V and J are TRBV9 and TRBJ2-3; 8 bases line up with TRBD2. CDR3 length equals 15 residues. Trimming at V came to 3 bases and at J to 4 bases, leaving 7 bases not matched to a gene. Germline lookup yields CDR1 SGDLS and CDR2 YYNGEE. DNA for the CDR3: TGTGCCAGCAGCGACGGACTAGCCCCCCCAGATACGCAGTATTTT. It encodes CASSDGLAPPDTQYF.

The V and J genes are TRBV13 and TRBJ1-4; D not resolved. Trimming took 3 bases from V and 10 from J, leaving 12 bases between them. Germline V gene lookup returns CDR1 PRHDT and CDR2 FYEKMQ (reference sequence). This CDR3 is built from 13 residues. The CDR3 bases are TGTGCCAGCAGCTTGACGGGAGAAGGAAAACTGTTTTTT. Translated, it gives CASSLTGEGKLFF. Full variable domain (outside the CDR3, taken from reference TRBV13 and TRBJ1-4): AAGVIQSPRHLIKEKRETATLKCYPIPRHDTVYWYQQGPGQDPQFLISFYEKMQSDKGSIPDRFSAQQFSDYHSELNMSSLELGDSALYFCASSLTGEGKLFFGSGTQLSVL.

The chain links TRBV30 to TRBJ2-1; no clear D. The CDR3 has 13 residues. Per the germline V gene, CDR1 is GTSNPN and CDR2 is SVGIG (reference sequence). Trimming shortened V by 3 bases and J by 1 base, and 7 bases separated the two germline ends. CDR3 DNA: TGTGCCTGGAGACCTAGGTCCTACAATGAGCAGTTCTTC. Its translation: CAWRPRSYNEQFF. The full variable domain, completed using reference TRBV30 and TRBJ2-1, is SQTIHQWPATLVQPVGSPLSLECTVEGTSNPNLYWYRQAAGRGLQLLFYSVGIGQISSEVPQNLSASRPQDRQFILSSKKLLLSDSGFYLCAWRPRSYNEQFFGPGTRLTVL.

The chain is built from TRBV4-1 and TRBJ2-1, with D hard to call. Trimming removed 5 bases at V and 6 bases at J, with 20 bases between. The CDR3 spans 16 residues. CDR1 is MGHRA, CDR2 YSYEKL, per germline. CDR3 region: CASSGASFTPSNEQFF. The CDR3 coding sequence is TGCGCCAGCAGCGGTGCCAGCTTCACCCCCTCCAATGAGCAGTTCTTC.

This clonotype turned up a few times. The chain joins TRBV9 to TRBJ2-5, with D possibly being TRBD1 or TRBD2 (5 bases each). CDR3 length: 14 amino acids. Germline CDR1 is SGDLS and CDR2 is YYNGEE. Trimming removed 4 bases from V and 5 bases from J, with 15 bases in between. The CDR3 here is CASSRGAASETQYF. Written as DNA, the CDR3 is TGTGCCAGCAGCCGAGGGGCAGCGAGTGAGACCCAGTACTTC.

This clonotype was observed many times. The chain joins TRBV12-3 or TRBV12-4 to TRBJ2-7; TRBD1 or TRBD2 may be the D gene (5 bases each). Trimming cost V 3 bases and J 6 bases, with 6 bases left between them. The CDR3 spans 11 residues. CDR3 residues: CASSFGGEQYF. In nucleotides, the CDR3 is TGTGCCAGCAGTTTTGGGGGCGAGCAGTACTTC.

In this sample, this clonotype turned up a few times. This sequence joins TRBV30 and TRBJ2-5; D possibly corresponds to TRBD1 (5 bases). Trimming shortened V by 3 bases and J by 1 base, and 9 bases separated the two germline ends. This CDR3 comprises 13 residues. From germline, CDR1 is GTSNPN and CDR2 SVGIG (reference sequence). In nucleotides, the CDR3 is TGTGCCTGGAGAGCAGGGCGCCAAGAGACCCAGTACTTC. Translating gives CAWRAGRQETQYF.

A note on this clonotype: One end of the junction fails to match germline, which may point to a read error. J is TRBJ2-3 and V is TRBV4-2, with D tentatively TRBD2 (5 bases). Germline-derived CDR1 and CDR2 are LGHNA and YNFKEQ. The CDR3 extends over 16 amino acids. This chain's CDR3 is CASSQEAAGPTDAQYF. In DNA, the CDR3 is TGTGCCAGCAGCCAAGAAGCGGCTGGTCCCACAGATGCGCAGTATTTT.

The genes are TRBV20-1 and TRBJ1-2; perhaps TRBD1 as D (6 bases). The CDR3 contains 14 residues. V lost 4 bases and J lost 8, with 20 bases in between. Germline CDR1 is DFQATT and CDR2 is SNEGSKA (reference sequence). CDR3 coding DNA: TGCAGTGCTACAAGGGAACAGGGCGTTTTGGGCTACACCTTC. It specifies CSATREQGVLGYTF.